Below, 26 T cell receptor beta chains from the same sample are listed, as sequenced in a study of cytomegalovirus exposure and HLA in healthy donors. PCR amplification relied on 60 Vbeta primers (plus 13 Jbeta primers). Here immunoSEQ multiplex PCR was the method, and the copy in TCRdb shows in-frame clones only, minus some. The sample yields roughly 100,000 clones, roughly four fifths seen once. The sample taken for sequencing was PBMCs. The receptors shown here come from a female donor in good health and CMV-seronegative.

The chain uses TRBV7-9 and TRBJ2-7; 11 nucleotides line up with TRBD2. V lost 6 bases and J lost 3; bases outside the gene matches: 7. This CDR3 comprises 15 residues. The V gene's germline CDR1 is SEHNR and CDR2 FQNEAQ (reference sequence). The CDR3 nucleotides are TGTGCCAGCAGTTGGACTAGCGGGTCCCTCTACGAGCAGTACTTC. This codes for CASSWTSGSLYEQYF.

This clone was detected only a few times. This sequence joins TRBV9 and TRBJ1-1, with D possibly TRBD1 on 5 matching bases. The V end lost 1 base, the J end lost 10 bases, and 17 bases lay between the germline ends. CDR1 SGDLS and CDR2 YYNGEE come from the germline V gene. The length of the CDR3 is 14 residues. The CDR3 DNA reads TGTGCCAGCAGCGTAAGGTCTGGGGACTCATCAGCTTTCTTT. This sequence encodes CASSVRSGDSSAFF.

The chain employs TRBV27 and TRBJ2-7, with D possibly TRBD1 on 5 matching bases. CDR1 is MNHEY, CDR2 SMNVEV, per germline (reference sequence). The CDR3 contains 13 residues. With 3 bases removed from V and 6 bases from J, the gap between germline ends came to 12 bases. In DNA form, the CDR3 reads TGTGCCAGCAGTTTGGCATACCAGGGCGAGCAGTACTTC. Its protein is CASSLAYQGEQYF.

V usage is TRBV19 and J usage is TRBJ2-1, with 7 bases aligning to TRBD2. The CDR3 covers 14 residues. After removal of 9 bases from V and 5 bases from J, the junction contained 10 bases not matched to a gene. Germline V gene lookup returns CDR1 LNHDA and CDR2 SQIVND (reference sequence). The chain's CDR3 is CASSMVAGHNEQFF. The CDR3, as DNA: TGTGCCAGCTCGATGGTAGCGGGTCACAATGAGCAGTTCTTC. Looking up the rest from reference TRBV19 and TRBJ2-1 gives the full variable domain: DGGITQSPKYLFRKEGQNVTLSCEQNLNHDAMYWYRQDPGQGLRLIYYSQIVNDFQKGDIAEGYSVSREKKESFPLTVTSAQKNPTAFYLCASSMVAGHNEQFFGPGTRLTVL.

The chain combines TRBV7-3 with TRBJ2-1; a possible D gene is TRBD2 (5 bases). There are 16 residues in the CDR3. Looked up from germline, CDR1 is SGHTA and CDR2 is FQGTGA. V dropped 3 bases and J dropped 3 bases, with 15 bases sitting between them. The CDR3 DNA sequence: TGTGCCAGCAGCTTCGACGGGATGATTGGCTACAATGAGCAGTTCTTC. Protein product: CASSFDGMIGYNEQFF.

The chain is built from TRBV28 and TRBJ2-1; 10 bases are shared with TRBD1. J lost 7 bases, V lost 5 bases, and 8 bases had no gene match. CDR3 length equals 15 residues. In germline, CDR1 is MDHEN, CDR2 SYDVKM. CDR3 DNA: TGTGCCAGCAGTACCCCGGGACAGGGGCAAAATGAGCAGTTCTTC. It is translated as CASSTPGQGQNEQFF.

The V and J genes are TRBV11-2 and TRBJ1-1, with 7 bases that match TRBD1. The germline CDR1 and CDR2 sequences are SGHAT and FQNNGV. V dropped 5 bases and J dropped 7; count of bases not matched to a gene: 4. The CDR3 has 12 residues. The CDR3 nucleotides read TGTGCCAGCAGCCCCGACAGGGTTGAAGCTTTCTTT. Translated, it gives CASSPDRVEAFF.

The V call is TRBV7-9, the J call TRBJ1-2, with D perhaps TRBD1 (6 bases). With 8 bases removed from V and 4 bases from J, the gap between germline ends came to 14 bases. This CDR3 contains 13 residues. The germline V gene has CDR1 SEHNR and CDR2 FQNEAQ (reference sequence). CDR3 amino acids: CASAGGGSYGYTF. The CDR3 coding sequence is TGTGCCAGCGCTGGGGGCGGATCCTATGGCTACACCTTC. Together with reference TRBV7-9 and TRBJ1-2, the CDR3 gives the full variable domain: DTGVSQNPRHKITKRGQNVTFRCDPISEHNRLYWYRQTLGQGPEFLTYFQNEAQLEKSRLLSDRFSAERPKGSFSTLEIQRTEQGDSAMYLCASAGGGSYGYTFGSGTRLTVV.

The table lists this clone with a count of one. The chain uses TRBV30 and TRBJ2-7; 7 nucleotides align to TRBD2. Germline V gene lookup returns CDR1 GTSNPN and CDR2 SVGIG (reference sequence). The CDR3 is 12 residues long. V trimming: 3 bases; J trimming: 4 bases; junction bases outside the gene matches: 3. CDR3 sequence reads: CAWSWGGYEQYF. The CDR3 DNA follows: TGTGCCTGGAGCTGGGGGGGGTACGAGCAGTACTTC.

This clone was counted once. This sequence joins TRBV5-4 and TRBJ2-5; unclear D gene. The CDR3 consists of 14 residues. V lost 4 bases to trimming and J lost 2 bases, with 12 bases between them. CDR1 is SGHNT and CDR2 is YYREEE in the germline V gene (reference sequence). Here the CDR3 reads CASSNKQSQETQYF. In DNA form, the CDR3 reads TGTGCCAGCAGCAATAAACAGTCGCAAGAGACCCAGTACTTC.

The chain employs TRBV10-1 and TRBJ2-3; 8 bases line up with TRBD2. In germline, CDR1 is WNHNN, CDR2 SYGVQD (reference sequence). The CDR3 sequence is 18 residues long. The V gene end was trimmed by 3 bases and the J gene end by 2 bases; junction bases not matched to a gene: 13. CDR3 in DNA: TGCGCCAGCAGTGATCCCGGGACTAGTCCATTAGACACAGATACGCAGTATTTT. Translation: CASSDPGTSPLDTDTQYF.

The gene calls are TRBV6-1 and TRBJ2-1; a weak D match, TRBD1 (5 bases). The germline CDR1 and CDR2 sequences are MNHNS and SASEGT. This CDR3 has 15 amino acids. Deletions cut 2 bases from V and 8 bases from J, with 16 bases between. The DNA of the CDR3 is TGTGCCAGCAGTGAAAGGGGTAGCCTCCTCTATGAGCAGTTCTTC. Amino acid sequence: CASSERGSLLYEQFF.

CDR3 amino acids: CASRDPRVANYGYTF. The CDR3 DNA reads TGTGCCAGCAGGGACCCCAGGGTTGCTAACTATGGCTACACCTTC. The chain uses TRBV27 and TRBJ1-2; weak D call: TRBD1 (5 bases). The V gene lost 6 bases and the J gene lost 0 bases, with 14 bases spanning the gap. This CDR3 spans 15 amino acids. In germline, CDR1 is MNHEY, CDR2 SMNVEV (reference sequence).

The chain recombines TRBV2 with TRBJ2-1, with D uncertain. Germline assignment: CDR1 SNHLY and CDR2 FYNNEI. V was clipped by 8 bases and J by 7 bases, with 12 bases between them. The CDR3 has 12 amino acids. CDR3 DNA sequence: TGTGCCAGCGTGAAAGAACGGAATGAGCAGTTCTTC. Amino acids: CASVKERNEQFF.

This chain uses TRBV25-1 with TRBJ2-7; possibly TRBD2 for D (7 bases). Per the germline V gene, CDR1 is MGHDK and CDR2 is SYGVNS. This CDR3 region has 16 residues. V was trimmed by 2 bases and J by 6 bases, leaving 20 bases between them. The CDR3 sequence: CASSEGTGGGPAEQYF. In DNA, the CDR3 is TGTGCCAGCAGTGAAGGGACTGGCGGGGGCCCCGCCGAGCAGTACTTC.

In this sample, this clone turned up a few times. The gene calls are TRBV29-1 and TRBJ2-2, with D possibly being TRBD1 (6 bases). V lost 7 bases, J lost 7 bases, and 10 bases lay in between. The CDR3 has 11 residues. The germline CDR1 and CDR2 sequences are SQVTM and ANQGSEA. CDR3 protein: CSGGQLGELFF. The CDR3 DNA is TGCAGCGGTGGACAGCTCGGGGAGCTGTTTTTT.

This CDR3 is CASSDPDNLFATNEKLFF. CDR3 in DNA: TGTGCCAGCAGTGACCCGGACAACCTTTTTGCAACTAATGAAAAACTGTTTTTT. The chain has TRBV6-4 and TRBJ1-4; tentative D call: TRBD1 (5 bases). The CDR3 consists of 18 residues. Trimming cost V 2 bases and J 0 bases, with 16 bases left between them. Per the germline V gene, CDR1 is MRHNA and CDR2 is SNTAGT.

This clone was detected once. This chain links TRBV9 with TRBJ1-2, with a tentative D call TRBD1 (5 bases). The CDR3 is 14 residues long. V was trimmed by 4 bases and J by 8 bases, leaving 18 bases between them. Germline V CDR1 and CDR2: SGDLS, YYNGEE. The CDR3, as DNA: TGTGCCAGCAGCACGCCACAGGTTTCCGGGGGCTACACCTTC. Protein product: CASSTPQVSGGYTF.

This chain joins TRBV6-5 and TRBJ1-2, with 12 bases aligning to TRBD1. This CDR3 has 16 residues. Germline values: CDR1 MNHEY, CDR2 SVGAGI. V shed 4 bases and J 7 bases; nucleotides not matched to a gene: 10. The chain's CDR3 is CASSSSGTGGAIGYTF. Here the CDR3 DNA reads TGTGCCAGCAGTTCCAGTGGGACAGGGGGCGCGATTGGCTACACCTTC.

The V call is TRBV7-6, the J call TRBJ2-3; 7 bases align to TRBD2. The germline gives CDR1 SGHVS, CDR2 FNYEAQ. The CDR3 has 16 amino acids. Germline trimming cut 3 bases from V and 2 bases from J; bases unmatched to any gene: 8. CDR3 nucleotide sequence: TGTGCCAGCAGCTTGACCTCCGGGACTATCACAGATACGCAGTATTTT. It yields the protein CASSLTSGTITDTQYF.

V usage is TRBV5-5 and J usage is TRBJ2-7, with TRBD2 as a possible D gene (6 bases). Trimming took 0 bases from V and 1 from J, leaving 8 bases between them. The CDR3 contains 14 residues. CDR1 and CDR2 from the germline V gene are SGHKS and YYEKEE (reference sequence). CDR3 protein: CASSLAEGSYEQYF. The CDR3 DNA reads as TGTGCCAGCAGCTTGGCGGAGGGTTCCTACGAGCAGTACTTC. Together with reference TRBV5-5 and TRBJ2-7, the CDR3 gives the full variable domain: DAGVTQSPTHLIKTRGQQVTLRCSPISGHKSVSWYQQVLGQGPQFIFQYYEKEERGRGNFPDRFSARQFPNYSSELNVNALLLGDSALYLCASSLAEGSYEQYFGPGTRLTVT.

The chain carries TRBV30 and TRBJ2-7; D perhaps matches TRBD2 (5 bases). Trimming removed 2 bases at V and 2 bases at J, with 13 bases between. Germline CDR1 GTSNPN, CDR2 SVGIG (reference sequence). The CDR3 is made up of 14 amino acids. CDR3 DNA sequence: TGTGCCTGGAGTCCCAACCCCGGGGCCTACGAGCAGTACTTC. Translating gives CAWSPNPGAYEQYF.

J is TRBJ2-7 and V is TRBV5-1; 8 bases line up with TRBD1. From germline, CDR1 is SGHRS and CDR2 YFSETQ. With V trimmed by 1 base and J by 2 bases, 14 bases remained unmatched. There are 18 residues in the CDR3. The CDR3 sequence: CASSLRDRTPGKTYEQYF. The DNA for the CDR3 is TGCGCCAGCAGCTTGCGGGACAGGACTCCTGGTAAAACCTACGAGCAGTACTTC.

The rearrangement joins TRBV28 to TRBJ2-3, with TRBD1 matching 7 bases. The CDR3 has 16 amino acids. Trimming cost V 5 bases and J 3 bases; bases outside gene matches: 11. Looked up from germline, CDR1 is MDHEN and CDR2 is SYDVKM. In nucleotides, the CDR3 is TGTGCCAGCAGTCCCCTCATCTCGACAGGGACAGATACGCAGTATTTT. This encodes CASSPLISTGTDTQYF.

J is TRBJ1-5 and V is TRBV6-1; D is perhaps TRBD1 (5 bases). Trimming took off 4 bases at V and 6 bases at J, with 13 bases between the two ends. Per germline, CDR1 MNHNS and CDR2 SASEGT. This CDR3 spans 14 amino acids. CDR3 amino acids: CASSVLQASQPQHF. The CDR3 DNA follows: TGTGCCAGCAGTGTCTTACAGGCCAGTCAGCCCCAGCATTTT.

Regarding this clone: At one end the junction does not follow the germline gene, possibly because of a read error. J is TRBJ1-2 and V is TRBV7-9; D call uncertain. This CDR3 region has 11 residues. Germline V gives CDR1 SEHNR, CDR2 FQNEAQ (reference sequence). The CDR3 sequence is CSSSLQYGYTF. The CDR3 nucleotides read TGTTCCAGCAGCTTACAGTATGGCTACACCTTC.